This TCR beta chain appears in the sequencing data of a study of CXCR4 blockade with PD-1 therapy in pancreatic cancer. Study-wide findings and caveats: Tumors were clonally expanded, mean 0.14 versus 0.05 in healthy blood. Only TCRbeta chains were sequenced here.

Assay: immunoSEQ multiplex PCR; the TCRdb copy retains only in-frame clones and omits some. Among fewer than 6,500 clones, nearly 50% were seen once, and the ten largest hold about 7.5%. V gave up 0 bases and J gave up 4 bases, with 9 bases separating them. The germline V gene encodes CDR1 MGHRA and CDR2 YSYEKL. This CDR3 comprises 14 residues. This clone has a handful of counts. The antigen is undetermined. No neoadjuvant therapy was given before resection to the patients supplying these archived tumor blocks. This receptor was identified in a human donor with pancreatic ductal adenocarcinoma. The V and J genes are TRBV4-1 and TRBJ1-1; D not certain. The sequencing input was tumor tissue. CDR3 bases: TGCGCCAGCAGCCAAGAGGTCCTAGCCACTGAAGCTTTCTTT. Its protein product is CASSQEVLATEAFF.